Below are 5 T cell receptor beta chains sequenced from a single sample in a study of cytomegalovirus exposure and HLA in healthy donors. Amplification used 60 Vbeta primers and 13 Jbeta primers. Using immunoSEQ multiplex PCR, the repertoire was profiled, and TCRdb retains in-frame clones only, with some absent. The table has about 100,000 clones, 75% to 80% seen once. Sequencing was done on a sample of PBMCs. Receptor source: a male donor in good health and CMV-seropositive.

The chain carries TRBV30 and TRBJ1-4, with unresolved D. CDR1 GTSNPN and CDR2 SVGIG come from the germline V gene (reference sequence). The CDR3 has 13 amino acids. Trimming shortened V by 0 bases and J by 8 bases, and 10 bases separated the two germline ends. The CDR3 region has the DNA TGTGCCTGGAGTGTACAGTCGGGGGAAAAACTGTTTTTT. Residues: CAWSVQSGEKLFF.

The chain joins TRBV4-1 to TRBJ1-6, with TRBD1 matching 8 bases. Trimming cost V 3 bases and J 6 bases; bases outside gene matches: 7. Germline V gene sequence: CDR1 MGHRA, CDR2 YSYEKL. This CDR3 is 16 amino acids long. The CDR3 reads CASSQIDRGLNSPLHF. The CDR3 DNA reads TGCGCCAGCAGCCAGATCGACAGGGGCCTTAATTCACCCCTCCACTTT.

The chain couples TRBV4-3 to TRBJ1-5; 10 nucleotides agree with TRBD1. The CDR3 covers 17 residues. CDR1 and CDR2 (germline): LGHNA, YSLEER. The V gene end was trimmed by 0 bases and the J gene end by 7 bases; junction bases not matched to a gene: 9. The CDR3 reads CASSQDWEDRGWQPQHF. DNA for the CDR3: TGCGCCAGCAGCCAAGATTGGGAGGACAGGGGGTGGCAGCCCCAGCATTTT.

A remark on this clone: One end of the junction is discordant with germline, which a read error may explain. The J gene is TRBJ2-6, the V gene TRBV5-8; 7 bases match TRBD1. Germline CDR1 reads SGHTS; CDR2 reads YDEGEE. This CDR3 contains 16 residues. The CDR3 DNA reads TGTGCCAGCAGCTTCTACAGGGGATCTGGGGCCAACGGCCTGACTTTC. It yields the protein CASSFYRGSGANGLTF.

This rearrangement joins TRBV7-9 to TRBJ2-6; TRBD1 matches at 9 bases. Germline values: CDR1 SEHNR, CDR2 FQNEAQ (reference sequence). The CDR3 has 17 residues. Trimming took 3 bases from V and 1 from J; bases not matched to a gene: 4. The DNA for the CDR3 is TGTGCCAGCAGCTTCCGGGACAGGGAATCTGGGGCCAACGTCCTGACTTTC. Residues: CASSFRDRESGANVLTF.